These 26 T cell receptor beta chains came from one sample sequenced in a study of blood T cells in healthy people across ages. The authors ran a second PCR of roughly 7 to 11 cycles using a sample-barcoded 5' primer and a J-beta primer mix. TCRdb fed the 5' RACE reads into MiXCR, producing one record per CDR3 protein. The table includes a few hundred thousand distinct CDR3 sequences, approximately 47% detected once. Sequencing input: blood. The source is a man between 60 and 70 years old in good health.

J is TRBJ2-5 and V is TRBV3-1; 14 bases are a match to TRBD2. V was clipped by 4 bases and J by 2 bases; unmatched bases: 9. There are 18 residues in the CDR3. Germline V CDR1 and CDR2: LGHDT, YNNKEL (reference sequence). The CDR3 coding sequence is TGTGCCAGCAGCCGACGACTAGCGGGAGGGCCGCGGCAAGAGACCCAGTACTTC. Residues: CASSRRLAGGPRQETQYF.

This clonotype was seen many times. The V call is TRBV4-2, the J call TRBJ2-7; tentative D call: TRBD1 (6 bases). The V gene's germline CDR1 is LGHNA and CDR2 YNFKEQ. The V gene lost 3 bases and the J gene lost 3 bases, with 15 bases spanning the gap. The CDR3 has 15 residues. The CDR3 reads CASSHGRDKYYEQYF. The CDR3 nucleotides are TGTGCCAGCAGCCACGGACGGGACAAGTACTACGAGCAGTACTTC.

CDR3 bases: TGCAGCGTTGAACGGGACTGGTCCCCTGCATCTCCGGAGACCCAGTACTTC. It encodes CSVERDWSPASPETQYF. This chain links TRBV29-1 with TRBJ2-5, with D perhaps matching TRBD2 (6 bases). This CDR3 spans 17 amino acids. Trimming stripped 2 bases from V and 5 bases from J, with 24 bases between. Germline V lookup: CDR1 SQVTM, CDR2 ANQGSEA.

The chain carries TRBV27 and TRBJ1-1, with D unclear. CDR1 and CDR2 from the germline V gene are MNHEY and SMNVEV (reference sequence). Trimming left V 6 bases short and J 3 bases short, with 11 bases between. CDR3 length: 13 residues. The CDR3 DNA is TGTGCCAGCAGGCTCAAACGTTACACTGAAGCTTTCTTT. Protein product: CASRLKRYTEAFF.

V is TRBV7-2 and J is TRBJ2-3; D remains ambiguous. This CDR3 is built from 15 residues. V was shortened by 0 bases and J by 0 bases, with 7 bases between the two germline ends. Germline V gives CDR1 SGHTA, CDR2 FQGNSA. CDR3 sequence reads: CASSLASQSTDTQYF. CDR3 coding DNA: TGTGCCAGCAGCTTAGCGTCCCAGAGCACAGATACGCAGTATTTT.

This clonotype was observed a few times. V usage is TRBV4-2 and J usage is TRBJ2-6; D call uncertain. V lost 1 base to trimming and J lost 3 bases, with 10 bases between them. Germline V gene sequence: CDR1 LGHNA, CDR2 YNFKEQ. This CDR3 is built from 16 residues. Written as DNA, the CDR3 is TGTGCCAGCAGCCAAGGTGCTGAGAGTGGGGCCAACGTCCTGACTTTC. Its protein is CASSQGAESGANVLTF.

This chain links TRBV30 with TRBJ2-7; 7 bases match TRBD1. The CDR3 extends over 14 amino acids. Unmatched junction bases numbered 8, after V lost 4 bases and J lost 2 bases. In germline, CDR1 is GTSNPN, CDR2 SVGIG (reference sequence). Here the CDR3 DNA reads TGTGCCTGGACGCCCGGGACAGCTACCTACGAGCAGTACTTC. The encoded protein is CAWTPGTATYEQYF.

This chain uses TRBV29-1 with TRBJ2-7; no clear D. V was pared by 5 bases and J by 2 bases, with 7 bases between. Germline CDR1 and CDR2: SQVTM and ANQGSEA. The CDR3 extends over 11 amino acids. The CDR3 coding sequence is TGCAGCGTTTCCGGAACCTACGAGCAGTACTTC. Its translation: CSVSGTYEQYF.

This chain joins TRBV15 and TRBJ2-3; possibly TRBD2 for D (5 bases). CDR1 is LNHNV, CDR2 YYDKDF, per germline (reference sequence). Trimming took off 5 bases at V and 2 bases at J, with 14 bases between the two ends. The CDR3 has 15 residues. CDR3 DNA sequence: TGTGCCACCAGCTTTGGGTCTAGCCTCACAGATACGCAGTATTTT. This encodes CATSFGSSLTDTQYF.

As regards this clonotype: The junction does not match germline at one end; this may be a read error. This chain uses TRBV5-1 with TRBJ2-5; no firm D call. Looked up from germline, CDR1 is SGHRS and CDR2 is YFSETQ. CDR3 size: 11 residues. As DNA, the CDR3 is TGCGCCGGCAGCTTGGTCAATGAGCAGTACTTC. Its protein product is CAGSLVNEQYF.

The chain couples TRBV27 to TRBJ2-1; the D is unclear. The CDR3 is 12 residues long. Germline V lookup: CDR1 MNHEY, CDR2 SMNVEV (reference sequence). V was pared by 6 bases and J by 3 bases, with 6 bases between. CDR3 nucleotides: TGTGCCAGCAGCCATAGCTACAATGAGCAGTTCTTC. Protein: CASSHSYNEQFF.

This clonotype was observed a few times. The genes are TRBV21-1 and TRBJ2-7; TRBD1 is taken as the D call from the table, unchecked against the DNA. TRBV21-1 is assigned pseudogene status. This CDR3 region has 17 residues. CDR3 region: CASSANALRGLEYEQYF. In nucleotides, the CDR3 is TGTGCCAGCAGCGCAAATGCCCTGCGGGGGCTAGAATACGAGCAGTACTTC.

This clonotype was picked up a small number of times. The genes are TRBV7-2 and TRBJ2-3, with D perhaps TRBD2 (6 bases). Germline CDR1 is SGHTA and CDR2 is FQGNSA. Trimming removed 6 bases at V and 3 bases at J, with 25 bases between. This CDR3 is built from 18 residues. As DNA, the CDR3 is TGTGCCAGCAGGAAAGGGCGCGGGGACGTTGGAGGGACAGATACGCAGTATTTT. Translation gives CASRKGRGDVGGTDTQYF.

This clonotype came up a few times. The chain links TRBV20-1 to TRBJ2-4; D may be TRBD2 (5 bases). The CDR3 loop spans 15 amino acids. Trimming removed 5 bases from V and 2 bases from J, with 16 bases in between. Germline CDR1 DFQATT, CDR2 SNEGSKA (reference sequence). CDR3 residues: CSAPEGGVSKNIQYF. The CDR3 bases are TGCAGTGCTCCAGAGGGTGGTGTATCCAAAAACATTCAGTACTTC.

This clonotype occurred many times. The V and J genes are TRBV11-1 and TRBJ2-3; D might be TRBD2 (6 bases). The ends were cut back, 1 base at V and 3 bases at J, with 14 bases in the middle. The CDR3 is 16 amino acids. Germline V CDR1 and CDR2: SGHAT, FQDESV (reference sequence). For the CDR3, the DNA is TGTGCCAGCAGCTTAGGGGACTGGTTACAGACAGATACGCAGTATTTT. This codes for CASSLGDWLQTDTQYF.

The chain is built from TRBV3-1 and TRBJ2-3; maybe TRBD1 (6 bases). The CDR3 contains 17 residues. The V and J ends lost 3 bases and 1 base respectively, with 17 bases between them. Germline CDR1 and CDR2: LGHDT and YNNKEL (reference sequence). The CDR3 region is CASSQLPRGLRTDTQYF. CDR3 DNA sequence: TGTGCCAGCAGCCAGTTACCCAGGGGCCTTCGCACAGATACGCAGTATTTT.

The rearrangement uses TRBV3-1 and TRBJ2-1; TRBD2 is a possible D gene (5 bases). V was trimmed by 4 bases and J by 2 bases, leaving 9 bases between them. CDR1 and CDR2 from the germline V gene are LGHDT and YNNKEL (reference sequence). The CDR3 spans 14 residues. CDR3 region: CASSRGKTYNEQFF. Here the CDR3 DNA reads TGTGCCAGCAGCCGAGGGAAGACCTACAATGAGCAGTTCTTC.

V gene TRBV2 combines with J gene TRBJ1-2, with 10 bases matching TRBD1. Germline trimming cut 5 bases from V and 8 bases from J; bases unmatched to any gene: 8. The CDR3 loop spans 14 amino acids. Looked up from germline, CDR1 is SNHLY and CDR2 is FYNNEI. The DNA of the CDR3 is TGTGCCAGCAGTACCGGGACAGGGGTGCGGGGCTACACCTTC. Encoded protein: CASSTGTGVRGYTF.

A few counts support this clonotype. The chain uses TRBV25-1 and TRBJ2-5; 8 bases line up with TRBD1. The CDR3 is 16 amino acids. After removal of 6 bases from V and 5 bases from J, the junction contained 14 bases not matched to a gene. Germline CDR1 and CDR2: MGHDK and SYGVNS. The CDR3 reads CASSLAGGVRMETQYF. The CDR3 nucleotides read TGTGCCAGCAGCCTTGCAGGGGGCGTCAGAATGGAGACCCAGTACTTC.

The V gene is TRBV6-5, the J gene TRBJ2-7; TRBD2 matches at 7 bases. CDR3 length: 14 residues. Germline assignment: CDR1 MNHEY and CDR2 SVGAGI. The junction had 3 bases not matched to a gene; V was cut back by 4 bases and J by 0 bases. Written as DNA, the CDR3 is TGTGCCAGCAGTTCTAGCGGATTCTCCTACGAGCAGTACTTC. It translates to CASSSSGFSYEQYF.

In its sample, this clonotype was seen a few times. This sequence joins TRBV18 and TRBJ2-3, with D hard to call. CDR3 length: 17 amino acids. V lost 0 bases, J lost 0 bases, and 13 bases lay in between. From germline, CDR1 is KGHSH and CDR2 LQKENI. CDR3 in amino acids: CASSPPRGTSSTDTQYF. In nucleotides, the CDR3 is TGTGCCAGCTCACCACCCCGAGGAACATCTAGCACAGATACGCAGTATTTT. Complete variable domain (other parts from reference TRBV18 and TRBJ2-3): NAGVMQNPRHLVRRRGQEARLRCSPMKGHSHVYWYRQLPEEGLKFMVYLQKENIIDESGMPKERFSAEFPKEGPSILRIQQVVRGDSAAYFCASSPPRGTSSTDTQYFGPGTRLTVL.

The table lists this clonotype with a few counts. A much larger clone differs by one base, so this may be a read error. The chain uses TRBV7-3 and TRBJ2-7; 11 bases match TRBD1. The germline CDR1 and CDR2 sequences are SGHTA and FQGTGA. V was clipped by 4 bases and J by 7 bases; unmatched bases: 9. This CDR3 spans 15 amino acids. The chain's CDR3 is CASSSSRTGGDEQYF. As DNA, the CDR3 is TGTGCCAGCAGCTCCTCCCGGACAGGGGGCGATGAGCAGTACTTC.

The V and J genes are TRBV27 and TRBJ2-5, with TRBD1 identical over 9 bases. Matching the DNA end better, TRBJ2-7 makes the J call doubtful. The CDR3 contains 18 residues. Germline CDR1 MNHEY, CDR2 SMNVEV (reference sequence). The CDR3 region is CASSSIVGQGRSDYEQYF. CDR3 coding DNA: TGTGCCAGCAGTTCCATCGTAGGACAGGGGCGGAGTGATTACGAGCAGTACTTC.

The rearrangement uses TRBV2 and TRBJ2-1; D uncertain. Trimming removed 3 bases from V and 9 bases from J, with 15 bases in between. The CDR3 runs to 14 residues. Germline V gene data show CDR1 as SNHLY and CDR2 as FYNNEI. CDR3 protein: CASSEGGPVSEQFF. In DNA, the CDR3 is TGTGCCAGCAGTGAGGGCGGACCTGTGTCTGAGCAGTTCTTC.

The genes are TRBV5-6 and TRBJ2-5; maybe TRBD2 (5 bases). The V gene's germline CDR1 is SGHDT and CDR2 YYEEEE. The germline V and J ends were trimmed by 0 bases and 1 base, with 10 bases remaining between them. This CDR3 has 15 amino acids. CDR3 sequence: CASSLGASPQETQYF. The DNA for the CDR3 is TGTGCCAGCAGCTTGGGGGCTAGCCCCCAAGAGACCCAGTACTTC.

This sequence joins TRBV27 and TRBJ2-7; 10 bases map to TRBD2. Germline CDR1 MNHEY, CDR2 SMNVEV (reference sequence). The trim removed 4 bases at V and 6 bases at J, leaving 9 bases unmatched. CDR3 length equals 15 residues. The CDR3 is CASSSPASGRSEQYF. DNA of the CDR3: TGTGCCAGCAGTTCCCCTGCTAGCGGGAGAAGCGAGCAGTACTTC.